Sequencing of this T cell receptor beta chain was carried out in a study of shared clonotypes between healthy human individuals. Study results and caveats: Relative to memory subsets, naive subsets generally showed larger estimated richness.

The germline V gene encodes CDR1 LNHNV and CDR2 YYDKDF (reference sequence). V trimming: 5 bases; J trimming: 7 bases; junction bases outside the gene matches: 10. This CDR3 is built from 16 residues. Only in-frame clones appear in the TCRdb table, and some are missing; sequencing was by immunoSEQ multiplex PCR. The sample has roughly 2 million clones; approximately 94% are singletons. For this clone: Its specificity is not known.

V usage is TRBV15 and J usage is TRBJ2-1; 11 positions match TRBD1. Sample: naive CD4+ T cells sorted from blood. The subset here: CD45RA+ positively selected. This TCR came from a man between 18 and 35 years old in good health. The DNA of the CDR3 is TGTGCCACCAGCTACCGAGGACAGGGGGCGAGGAATGAGCAGTTCTTC. Translation: CATSYRGQGARNEQFF.